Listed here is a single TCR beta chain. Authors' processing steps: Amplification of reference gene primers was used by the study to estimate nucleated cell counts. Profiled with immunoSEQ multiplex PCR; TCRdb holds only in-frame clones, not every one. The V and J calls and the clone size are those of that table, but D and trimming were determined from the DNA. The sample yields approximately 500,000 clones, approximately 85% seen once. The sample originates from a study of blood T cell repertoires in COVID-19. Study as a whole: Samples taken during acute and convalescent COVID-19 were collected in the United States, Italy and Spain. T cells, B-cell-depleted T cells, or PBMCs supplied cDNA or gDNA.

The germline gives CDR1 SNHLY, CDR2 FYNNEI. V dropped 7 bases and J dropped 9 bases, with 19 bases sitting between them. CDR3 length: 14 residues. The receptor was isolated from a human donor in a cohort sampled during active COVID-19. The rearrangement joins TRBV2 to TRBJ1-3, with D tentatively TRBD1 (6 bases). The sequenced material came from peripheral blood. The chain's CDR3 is CASKPGHRSGTIYF. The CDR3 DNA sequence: TGTGCCAGCAAGCCGGGACATCGGTCTGGCACCATATATTTT. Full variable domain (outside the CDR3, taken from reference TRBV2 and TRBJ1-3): EPEVTQTPSHQVTQMGQEVILRCVPISNHLYFYWYRQILGQKVEFLVSFYNNEISEKSEIFDDQFSVERPDGSNFTLKIRSTKLEDSAMYFCASKPGHRSGTIYFGEGSWLTVV.